This TCR beta chain was identified during a study of human T cells and chemical hapten exposure. Points from the study as a whole: Alopecia in the donors means their immune response may deviate from healthy people's. With DPC sensitization, TCRs exceeding 1 in 1000 frequency showed no change.

Specified time point: patch test 3, about 24 weeks after DPC sensitization. This sample's treatment: therapeutic diphenylcyclopropenone sensitization with weekly scalp DPC. What the library attached to individual cDNA molecules were unique molecular identifiers. TCRdb called the RACE reads again in MiXCR, with one record for every CDR3 protein. The table includes 180,000 or so distinct CDR3 sequences, roughly a quarter detected once. To note about this clonotype: What it binds is not known.

The CDR3 covers 12 residues. Trimming pared 6 bases from V and 3 bases from J, leaving 9 bases between. Germline V lookup: CDR1 KGHSH, CDR2 LQKENI. The TCR originated in a middle-aged woman with alopecia areata. Some clones in this sample may be carry-over from other donors' samples. The sample in question was whole blood, obtained in connection with sensitization to the hapten diphenylcyclopropenone (DPC). The chain carries TRBV18 and TRBJ2-7; D ambiguous. The CDR3, as DNA: TGTGCCAGCTCCCTCCTGCACTACGAGCAGTACTTC. Residues: CASSLLHYEQYF.